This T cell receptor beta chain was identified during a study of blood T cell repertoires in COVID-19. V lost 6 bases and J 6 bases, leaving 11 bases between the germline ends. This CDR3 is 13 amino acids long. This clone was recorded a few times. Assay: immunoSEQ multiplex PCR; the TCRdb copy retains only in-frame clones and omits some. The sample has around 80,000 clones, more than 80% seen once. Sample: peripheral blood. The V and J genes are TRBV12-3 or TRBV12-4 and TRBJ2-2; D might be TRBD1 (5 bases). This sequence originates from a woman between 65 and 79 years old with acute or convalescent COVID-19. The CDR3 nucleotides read TGTGCCAGCAGACACAGGTTTTCCGGGGAGCTGTTTTTT. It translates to CASRHRFSGELFF.